These T cell receptor beta chains were read from a single sample in a study of blood T cells in healthy people across ages. MiXCR, run by TCRdb on the 5' RACE reads, gives a single entry per CDR3 protein. The sample lists 1.8 million or so distinct CDR3 sequences; around 40% were seen once. Sequences were obtained from blood. These receptors were obtained from a human donor in good health. The CDR3 runs from the conserved cysteine through the conserved F or W. A D gene is named only where the DNA matches it firmly. Only some rows state a clone size, as once, few, many or a class for expanded clones.

TRBD1	16	.	TRBV28	TRBJ2-7	TGTGCCAGCAGCTTAAGAGACAGGGTGGGATCCCACGAGCAGTACTTC	CASSLRDRVGSHEQYF
.	14	.	TRBV7-3	TRBJ2-3	TGTGCCAGCAGCTCTGCAAGGGATACAGATACGCAGTATTTT	CASSSARDTDTQYF
TRBD2	16	.	TRBV9	TRBJ2-3	TGTGCCAGCAGCGACGTAGCGGGGCCTCCCGGAGATACGCAGTATTTT	CASSDVAGPPGDTQYF
.	12	many	TRBV12-3/TRBV12-4	TRBJ2-1	TGTGCCAGCAGTTTAGCGCGTTTCAAGCAGTTCTTC	CASSLARFKQFF
TRBD2	16	.	TRBV28	TRBJ2-7	TGTGCCAGCAGTTTAACTAGCGGGGGGTTTCGAGGCGAGCAGTACTTC	CASSLTSGGFRGEQYF
.	12	.	TRBV6-1	TRBJ2-7	TGTGCCAGCAGGAGGCAGCTTTACGAGCAGTACTTC	CASRRQLYEQYF
.	15	few	TRBV6-5	TRBJ2-7	TGTGCCAGCAGTTACCGCGCAGGGCTCCCCTACGAGCAGTACTTC	CASSYRAGLPYEQYF
.	14	.	TRBV7-2	TRBJ1-2	TGTGCCAGCAGCCTAATCCGGGACACCTATGGCTACACCTTC	CASSLIRDTYGYTF
.	15	few	TRBV27	TRBJ1-5	TGTGCCAGCAGTTTAAACAGAAATAGCAATCAGCCCCAGCATTTT	CASSLNRNSNQPQHF
.	16	few	TRBV20-1	TRBJ2-7	TGCAGTGCTAGAGACCCTTGGGGGGAAAACTCCTACGAGCAGTACTTC	CSARDPWGENSYEQYF
TRBD1	14	few	TRBV6-6	TRBJ1-2	TGTGCCAGCAGTTGGACAGGCCTCGGCGATGGCTACACCTTC	CASSWTGLGDGYTF
.	13	.	TRBV20-1	TRBJ1-4	TGCAGTGCTATAAACCCCGAAGGTGAAAAACTGTTTTTT	CSAINPEGEKLFF
.	14	.	TRBV7-3	TRBJ2-3	TGTGCCAGCAGCTTAAGCCCTGTGGATAATACGCAGTATTTT	CASSLSPVDNTQYF
.	15	.	TRBV15	TRBJ2-2	TGTGCCACCAGCAGAGCAGGCGGTCTGTCCGGGGAGCTGTTTTTT	CATSRAGGLSGELFF
.	15	.	TRBV5-5	TRBJ2-7	TGTGCCAGCAGCGGGGGAGTAGGGTTCTCCTACGAGCAGTACTTC	CASSGGVGFSYEQYF
TRBD1	18	few	TRBV13	TRBJ2-4	TGTGCCAGCAGCTGGACCGGGACAGACAATCTAGCCAAAAACATTCAGTACTTC	CASSWTGTDNLAKNIQYF
.	15	few	TRBV7-2	TRBJ1-2	TGTGCCAGCAGCCCTCACACAACTCCTAACTATGGCTACACCTTC	CASSPHTTPNYGYTF
.	15	few	TRBV5-5	TRBJ2-1	TGTGCCAGCAGCTTCGGCCCGACCTCCTACAATGAGCAGTTCTTC	CASSFGPTSYNEQFF
.	16	few	TRBV4-1	TRBJ2-1	TGCGCCAGCAGCCAAGATATTAGCAGCTCCTACAATGAGCAGTTCTTC	CASSQDISSSYNEQFF
.	16	once	TRBV12-3/TRBV12-4	TRBJ2-1	TGCGCCAGCAGTTTACAGGGTCGGGCAGGGTTCAATGAGCAGTTCTTC	CASSLQGRAGFNEQFF
.	14	few	TRBV27	TRBJ2-1	TGTGCCAGCAGTCCCCCGACAGCGAACAATGAGCAGTTCTTC	CASSPPTANNEQFF
.	13	few	TRBV6-6	TRBJ2-5	TGTGCCAGCAGAAACAGGGACCTGGAGACCCAGTACTTC	CASRNRDLETQYF
TRBD1	14	few	TRBV6-1	TRBJ2-3	TGTGCCAGCAGCAAGGGACAGGGTCCGGATACGCAGTATTTT	CASSKGQGPDTQYF
TRBD2	15	many	TRBV7-2	TRBJ2-3	TGTGCCAGCAGCTTAGCTAGCGGGGGGGCAGATACGCAGTATTTT	CASSLASGGADTQYF
TRBD1	18	.	TRBV14	TRBJ2-1	TGTGCCAGCAGCCAATGGAGGCGGACAGGGTCTTCCTACAATGAGCAGTTCTTC	CASSQWRRTGSSYNEQFF
.	14	few	TRBV20-1	TRBJ1-2	TGCAGTGCAAGGAACAGGCCGGCTAACTATGGCTACACCTTC	CSARNRPANYGYTF
TRBD2	13	.	TRBV28	TRBJ2-7	TGTGCCAGCGAGACTAGCGGGGAATACGAGCAGTACTTC	CASETSGEYEQYF
.	13	.	TRBV5-1	TRBJ2-3	TGCGCCAGCAGCATCGTCTTAAGGGATACGCAGTATTTT	CASSIVLRDTQYF
TRBD1	12	few	TRBV20-1	TRBJ2-7	TGCAGTGCGGGAGACAGGGCGGACGAGCAGTACTTC	CSAGDRADEQYF
TRBD2	17	.	TRBV28	TRBJ2-7	TGTGCCAGCAGCCCCTTAGCTAGCGGGAGCAGAGGAGACGAGCAGTACTTC	CASSPLASGSRGDEQYF
TRBD1	13	few	TRBV20-1	TRBJ2-3	TGCAGTGCTCCTTGGACAGGGACAGATACGCAGTATTTT	CSAPWTGTDTQYF
.	15	.	TRBV10-3	TRBJ2-3	TGTGCCATCAGTGTCGACGGACCGGGCACAGATACGCTGTATTTT	CAISVDGPGTDTLYF
.	14	few	TRBV2	TRBJ2-7	TGTGCCAGCAGTACCCAGGGGCGGTCTGACGAGCAGTACTTC	CASSTQGRSDEQYF
TRBD1	17	.	TRBV5-1	TRBJ1-5	TGCGCCAGCAGCTCGGGGACAGGGGGCGACAGCCGTCAGCCCCAGCATTTT	CASSSGTGGDSRQPQHF
TRBD2	16	few	TRBV7-2	TRBJ2-7	TGTGCCAGCAGCTTGGACACCGGGACTAGCGGCCACGAGCAGTACTTC	CASSLDTGTSGHEQYF
.	15	.	TRBV5-1	TRBJ1-2	TGCGCCAGCAGCTTCTACGGAGACCCGAACTATGGCTACACCTTC	CASSFYGDPNYGYTF
.	15	.	TRBV7-8	TRBJ2-1	TGTGCCAGCAGATCTAGGAGGGCCGGGTTCGATGAGCAGTTCTTC	CASRSRRAGFDEQFF
TRBD1	14	few	TRBV29-1	TRBJ2-3	TGCAGCGTCCGATCGAAGGGGGCTGAGGATACGCAGTATTTT	CSVRSKGAEDTQYF
.	13	few	TRBV12-3/TRBV12-4	TRBJ2-7	TGTGCCAGCAGTCCCTACCGGGGCGCCGAGCAGTACTTC	CASSPYRGAEQYF